This T cell receptor (beta chain) was captured by sequencing in a study of T-cell reconstitution after alpha-beta-depleted transplantation in children. The CDR3 covers 13 residues. CDR1 is SQVTM, CDR2 ANQGSEA, per germline. V gave up 3 bases and J gave up 4 bases, with 13 bases separating them. It was with unique molecular identifiers that the TCRbeta library was prepared. One entry per CDR3 protein results from TCRdb running MiXCR on the PCR reads. The data show under 750,000 distinct CDR3 sequences, with 23% seen just once and less than 15% held by the top ten. Regarding the study as a whole: Reportedly, only several hundred clones from non-depleted graft cells drove alpha-beta T-cell counts at about two months. The main origin of T-cell counts and diversity one year after transplant was newly produced T cells.

This clonotype was recorded at least ten times. Its antigen is still unknown. The genes are TRBV29-1 and TRBJ2-7; a weak D match, TRBD1 (5 bases). Sequences were derived from PBMCs, mostly from graft donor cells, sampled 360 days after TCRalphabeta/CD19-depleted stem cell transplant. The origin of this receptor is a boy under three years old who had a stem cell transplant for acute myeloid leukemia, so the T cells may come from the graft donor. CDR3 sequence (DNA): TGCAGCGTTGAGGGGCCAGAAAAGTACGAGCAGTACTTC. As protein: CSVEGPEKYEQYF.